The T cell receptor (beta chain) under discussion was sequenced for a study of somatic reversion in DOCK8 deficiency (dated by TCRdb to about 2020). Background on the whole study: The study compared T cell receptor beta repertoires of DOCK8-deficient patients, DOCK8-revertant patients and healthy volunteers. The study investigated how somatic reversion of pathogenic DOCK8 variants alters lymphocyte differentiation and function in DOCK8 deficiency. The DOCK8-deficient patients included in the study had been described in earlier reports.

What the research found in general, with its limitations: The methods did not specify, sample by sample, whether the source material for each sample was whole blood or PBMCs.

Libraries came from multiplex PCR. Using EuroClonality-NGS primers, the TRB libraries were generated through a one-step amplicon PCR run on around 95 ng genomic DNA. Sequencing of TRB amplicons was performed on Illumina MiSeq instruments using 2 x 250 bp version 2 chemistry. Per the original workflow: IMGT/HighV-QUEST was used for primary TRB sequence analysis and V(D)J annotation. VDJtools was used to assess repertoire diversity and composition after nonfunctional clones were removed and samples were downsampled for comparisons between samples. The public reads were run again by TCRdb, first through fastp at Q25 and then through MiXCR, and only productive beta chains were kept. When rows share a CDR3 protein, they turn into one entry using the most common DNA and genes. The V and J calls, along with clone size, are taken from TCRdb and not from the paper's own processing. The sample table contains roughly 3,700 distinct CDR3 sequences; only one count was recorded for under 25% of them. The ten largest clones represent 9.1% of the sample.

The healthy control blood was obtained from volunteer donors, who were supplied by blood services in Australia and France. Genomic DNA for TCR repertoire analysis was extracted from either whole blood samples or PBMCs. The CDR3 runs 11 amino acids, cysteine and phenylalanine included. Kept here is only the CDR3 DNA, which spans 33 bases and is read in frame from base 1. V and J are truncated by 0 bases and 7 bases respectively, leaving an intervening sequence of 4 bases. The germline V gene supplies CDR1 SGHDT and CDR2 YYEEEE. This clonotype is described as large (0.1 to 1%). Its antigen specificity is not known. No clone much larger than this one lies a single base away; base qualities are absent.

Sequenced input: peripheral blood. The source is a human donor in good health. The chain is assembled from TRBV5-6 and TRBJ1-1; the D gene is not confidently resolved. The DNA sequence follows: TGTGCCAGCAGCTTGGGAGTTGAAGCTTTCTTT. Translation gives CASSLGVEAFF.